Listed below are T cell receptor beta chains from one sample, sequenced in a study of identical twins. TCRdb called the 5' RACE reads again in MiXCR, with one record for every CDR3 protein. The sample yields 400,000 to 550,000 distinct CDR3 sequences, approximately 24% seen once. The data also belong to a second study, concerning T cells expressing NK-cell markers.

Sequencing was performed on CD4+ T cells sorted from blood. Receptor source: a woman aged 18-30 years in good health. Each CDR3 is given with its conserved first and last residue. The D gene is left open where the match is weak. Clone size is shown for a subset of rows, as once, few, many or a class of expanded clone.

CDR3 protein: CSVMKNNEQFF
CDR3 DNA: TGCAGCGTTATGAAAAACAATGAGCAGTTCTTC
D gene: -
clone size: few
V gene: TRBV29-1
J gene: TRBJ2-1

CDR3 protein: CASTGTAVVNEQFF
CDR3 DNA: TGTGCCTCTACTGGGACTGCAGTTGTCAATGAGCAGTTCTTC
D gene: -
clone size: few
V gene: TRBV12-3/TRBV12-4
J gene: TRBJ2-1

CDR3 protein: CASSRLAEETQYF
CDR3 DNA: TGTGCCAGCAGTAGGCTAGCGGAAGAGACCCAGTACTTC
D gene: TRBD2
clone size: -
V gene: TRBV6-1
J gene: TRBJ2-5

CDR3 protein: CASSLELAYNEQFF
CDR3 DNA: TGCGCCAGCAGCTTGGAACTAGCCTACAATGAGCAGTTCTTC
D gene: -
clone size: many
V gene: TRBV5-1
J gene: TRBJ2-1

CDR3 protein: CATSSRTGNDEQFF
CDR3 DNA: TGTGCCACCAGCAGTCGGACAGGGAACGATGAGCAGTTCTTC
D gene: TRBD1
clone size: few
V gene: TRBV15
J gene: TRBJ2-1

CDR3 protein: CASSYVNGNSLDEQFF
CDR3 DNA: TGTGCCAGCAGTTACGTCAATGGCAATTCGCTGGATGAGCAGTTCTTC
D gene: -
clone size: -
V gene: TRBV6-2/TRBV6-3
J gene: TRBJ2-1

CDR3 protein: CASSPSGLLNTEAFF
CDR3 DNA: TGTGCCAGCAGTCCAAGCGGACTTCTGAACACTGAAGCTTTCTTT
D gene: -
clone size: -
V gene: TRBV6-4
J gene: TRBJ1-1

CDR3 protein: CASSLERSGVQPQHF
CDR3 DNA: TGCGCCAGCAGCCTCGAACGTTCGGGTGTTCAGCCCCAGCATTTT
D gene: -
clone size: few
V gene: TRBV4-3
J gene: TRBJ1-5

CDR3 protein: CASSQRLSEQYF
CDR3 DNA: TGTGCCAGCAGCCAACGGCTTAGCGAGCAGTACTTC
D gene: -
clone size: -
V gene: TRBV3-1
J gene: TRBJ2-7

CDR3 protein: CASSLTGGPNTQYF
CDR3 DNA: TGTGCCAGCAGCTTAACGGGAGGGCCAAATACGCAGTATTTT
D gene: TRBD2
clone size: -
V gene: TRBV11-1
J gene: TRBJ2-3

CDR3 protein: CASSYPLRGITYNEQFF
CDR3 DNA: TGTGCCAGCAGCTACCCACTCCGTGGTATTACCTACAATGAGCAGTTCTTC
D gene: -
clone size: few
V gene: TRBV11-2
J gene: TRBJ2-1

CDR3 protein: CAISEGDYEQYF
CDR3 DNA: TGTGCCATCAGTGAAGGGGACTACGAGCAGTACTTC
D gene: -
clone size: many
V gene: TRBV10-3
J gene: TRBJ2-7

CDR3 protein: CSARQGGNSPLHF
CDR3 DNA: TGCAGTGCTAGACAGGGGGGAAATTCACCCCTCCACTTT
D gene: TRBD1
clone size: many
V gene: TRBV20-1
J gene: TRBJ1-6

CDR3 protein: CASSQRGPTDTQYF
CDR3 DNA: TGTGCCAGCAGCCAGAGGGGGCCCACAGATACGCAGTATTTT
D gene: TRBD1
clone size: -
V gene: TRBV3-1
J gene: TRBJ2-3

CDR3 protein: CSVGGLAGDNEQFF
CDR3 DNA: TGCAGCGTTGGAGGACTAGCGGGAGACAATGAGCAGTTCTTC
D gene: TRBD2
clone size: -
V gene: TRBV29-1
J gene: TRBJ2-1

CDR3 protein: CASSVAPEGETQYF
CDR3 DNA: TGTGCCAGCAGCGTAGCACCGGAGGGGGAGACCCAGTACTTC
D gene: -
clone size: -
V gene: TRBV9
J gene: TRBJ2-5

CDR3 protein: CASSENRVGYTF
CDR3 DNA: TGCGCCAGCAGTGAGAACAGGGTTGGCTACACCTTC
D gene: -
clone size: -
V gene: TRBV10-2
J gene: TRBJ1-2

CDR3 protein: CSASVLAGTDDEQFF
CDR3 DNA: TGCAGTGCTAGCGTACTAGCGGGAACTGACGATGAGCAGTTCTTC
D gene: TRBD2
clone size: -
V gene: TRBV20-1
J gene: TRBJ2-1

CDR3 protein: CASSPGLAGDNEQFF
CDR3 DNA: TGTGCCAGCTCACCAGGGCTAGCGGGTGACAATGAGCAGTTCTTC
D gene: TRBD2
clone size: -
V gene: TRBV18
J gene: TRBJ2-1

CDR3 protein: CSVETQSDTQYF
CDR3 DNA: TGCAGCGTTGAAACGCAGTCAGATACGCAGTATTTT
D gene: -
clone size: many
V gene: TRBV29-1
J gene: TRBJ2-3

CDR3 protein: CASSLSGGVVEQFF
CDR3 DNA: TGTGCCAGCAGCCTGAGCGGGGGGGTGGTTGAGCAGTTCTTC
D gene: TRBD2
clone size: few
V gene: TRBV7-8
J gene: TRBJ2-1

CDR3 protein: CSVVKSILTDTQYF
CDR3 DNA: TGCAGCGTTGTTAAGTCTATCCTCACAGATACGCAGTATTTT
D gene: -
clone size: few
V gene: TRBV29-1
J gene: TRBJ2-3

CDR3 protein: CASSLKMMKGAVLAKNIQYF
CDR3 DNA: TGTGCCAGCAGCTTAAAGATGATGAAGGGGGCTGTATTAGCCAAAAACATTCAGTACTTC
D gene: TRBD1
clone size: few
V gene: TRBV11-2
J gene: TRBJ2-4

CDR3 protein: CSAVRGANTEAFF
CDR3 DNA: TGCAGTGCCGTGAGAGGGGCTAACACTGAAGCTTTCTTT
D gene: -
clone size: few
V gene: TRBV20-1
J gene: TRBJ1-1

CDR3 protein: CASTLRGGYSPLHF
CDR3 DNA: TGTGCCAGCACCCTCAGGGGAGGTTATTCACCCCTCCACTTT
D gene: -
clone size: -
V gene: TRBV12-3/TRBV12-4
J gene: TRBJ1-6

CDR3 protein: CASSLKGTANGYTF
CDR3 DNA: TGTGCCAGCAGCTTAAAAGGGACAGCGAATGGCTACACCTTC
D gene: TRBD1
clone size: -
V gene: TRBV5-6
J gene: TRBJ1-2

CDR3 protein: CSASLTSGPYEQYF
CDR3 DNA: TGCAGTGCATCGCTTACCAGCGGACCCTACGAGCAGTACTTC
D gene: -
clone size: -
V gene: TRBV20-1
J gene: TRBJ2-7

CDR3 protein: CASRRGQSGETQYF
CDR3 DNA: TGTGCCAGCAGAAGAGGACAGTCGGGGGAGACCCAGTACTTC
D gene: -
clone size: few
V gene: TRBV12-3/TRBV12-4
J gene: TRBJ2-5

CDR3 protein: CASSPTGPGSPHEQYF
CDR3 DNA: TGTGCCAGCTCACCAACGGGGCCCGGGTCCCCCCACGAGCAGTACTTC
D gene: -
clone size: many
V gene: TRBV18
J gene: TRBJ2-7

CDR3 protein: CARVPRELGTDTQYF
CDR3 DNA: TGTGCCAGGGTCCCGCGGGAGTTAGGTACAGATACGCAGTATTTT
D gene: TRBD2
clone size: few
V gene: TRBV27
J gene: TRBJ2-3

CDR3 protein: CASSLSLVNTGELFF
CDR3 DNA: TGCGCCAGCAGCTTAAGCCTAGTTAACACCGGGGAGCTGTTTTTT
D gene: -
clone size: few
V gene: TRBV5-1
J gene: TRBJ2-2

CDR3 protein: CSAPAGGNTDTQYF
CDR3 DNA: TGCAGTGCTCCGGCGGGGGGTAACACAGATACGCAGTATTTT
D gene: TRBD2
clone size: -
V gene: TRBV20-1
J gene: TRBJ2-3

CDR3 protein: CASSLEPAGVADTQYF
CDR3 DNA: TGCGCCAGCAGCTTGGAGCCAGCGGGGGTGGCAGATACGCAGTATTTT
D gene: TRBD2
clone size: -
V gene: TRBV5-1
J gene: TRBJ2-3

CDR3 protein: CASRKGRDRSPLHF
CDR3 DNA: TGCGCCAGCAGAAAGGGCAGGGATCGCTCACCCCTCCACTTT
D gene: -
clone size: -
V gene: TRBV10-2
J gene: TRBJ1-6

CDR3 protein: CSARVYTIGGYTF
CDR3 DNA: TGCAGTGCTAGAGTATACACGATCGGTGGCTACACCTTC
D gene: -
clone size: few
V gene: TRBV20-1
J gene: TRBJ1-2

CDR3 protein: CASSPSGGNSNEQFF
CDR3 DNA: TGTGCCAGCAGTCCTTCCGGGGGGAATAGCAATGAGCAGTTCTTC
D gene: TRBD2
clone size: many
V gene: TRBV27
J gene: TRBJ2-1

CDR3 protein: CASSQDWGRRVSEQFF
CDR3 DNA: TGCGCCAGCAGCCAAGATTGGGGGAGGAGGGTGAGTGAGCAGTTCTTC
D gene: -
clone size: -
V gene: TRBV4-3
J gene: TRBJ2-1

CDR3 protein: CASSIVGQGANVLTF
CDR3 DNA: TGTGCCAGTAGTATAGTCGGACAGGGGGCCAACGTCCTGACTTTC
D gene: -
clone size: once
V gene: TRBV19
J gene: TRBJ2-6

CDR3 protein: CASREVSTDTQYF
CDR3 DNA: TGTGCCAGCAGGGAGGTCAGCACAGATACGCAGTATTTT
D gene: -
clone size: few
V gene: TRBV6-2/TRBV6-3
J gene: TRBJ2-3

CDR3 protein: CASTTWGGRDSPLHF
CDR3 DNA: TGTGCCAGCACTACCTGGGGCGGTCGAGATTCACCCCTCCACTTT
D gene: -
clone size: -
V gene: TRBV5-4
J gene: TRBJ1-6

CDR3 protein: CASSLSKDLQESQYF
CDR3 DNA: TGTGCCAGCAGCTTATCGAAGGACTTACAAGAGAGCCAGTACTTC
D gene: -
clone size: -
V gene: TRBV7-2
J gene: TRBJ2-5

CDR3 protein: CASGKSGTPGGDTQYF
CDR3 DNA: TGCGCCAGCGGAAAGTCCGGGACACCCGGGGGAGATACGCAGTATTTT
D gene: -
clone size: once
V gene: TRBV5-1
J gene: TRBJ2-3

CDR3 protein: CASSSGPQGETQYF
CDR3 DNA: TGCGCCAGCAGCTCGGGACCCCAGGGGGAGACCCAGTACTTC
D gene: -
clone size: few
V gene: TRBV5-1
J gene: TRBJ2-5

CDR3 protein: CASSDRDRSYNEQFF
CDR3 DNA: TGTGCCAGCAGCGACCGGGACAGGAGCTACAATGAGCAGTTCTTC
D gene: TRBD1
clone size: few
V gene: TRBV9
J gene: TRBJ2-1

CDR3 protein: CASSPGAGEMNTEAFF
CDR3 DNA: TGCGCCAGCAGCCCCGGGGCTGGGGAAATGAACACTGAAGCTTTCTTT
D gene: -
clone size: many
V gene: TRBV5-1
J gene: TRBJ1-1

CDR3 protein: CASSLGTISEQYF
CDR3 DNA: TGTGCCAGCAGCTTAGGGACCATCTCCGAGCAGTACTTC
D gene: -
clone size: -
V gene: TRBV7-9
J gene: TRBJ2-7

CDR3 protein: CASSLVAGLNTDTQYF
CDR3 DNA: TGCGCCAGCAGCTTGGTGGCAGGGTTAAACACAGATACGCAGTATTTT
D gene: -
clone size: -
V gene: TRBV5-1
J gene: TRBJ2-3

CDR3 protein: CASSLEVTDTQYF
CDR3 DNA: TGTGCCAGCAGCTTGGAGGTCACAGATACGCAGTATTTT
D gene: -
clone size: -
V gene: TRBV5-6
J gene: TRBJ2-3

CDR3 protein: CAIRTGGTYEQYF
CDR3 DNA: TGTGCCATTAGGACAGGGGGTACCTACGAGCAGTACTTC
D gene: TRBD1
clone size: -
V gene: TRBV10-3
J gene: TRBJ2-7

CDR3 protein: CSAYRARGPYEQYF
CDR3 DNA: TGCAGTGCTTACAGAGCGCGCGGACCCTACGAGCAGTACTTC
D gene: -
clone size: few
V gene: TRBV20-1
J gene: TRBJ2-7

CDR3 protein: CATQQGGTYEQYF
CDR3 DNA: TGTGCCACCCAACAGGGGGGGACCTACGAGCAGTACTTC
D gene: -
clone size: -
V gene: TRBV12-3/TRBV12-4
J gene: TRBJ2-7

CDR3 protein: CASSNPGTPEVTPHNEQFF
CDR3 DNA: TGTGCCAGCAGCAATCCCGGGACTCCGGAGGTTACCCCCCACAATGAGCAGTTCTTC
D gene: -
clone size: few
V gene: TRBV21-1
J gene: TRBJ2-1